Sequencing of this T cell receptor (beta chain) was carried out in a study of blood T cell repertoires in COVID-19. As for the study in general: Acute-phase and convalescent COVID-19 samples originated in the United States, Italy and Spain. Sample material is recorded as cDNA or gDNA derived from T cells, B-cell-depleted T cells, or PBMCs.

Authors' processing steps: Using reference gene primer amplification, nucleated cell counts were estimated. The data were produced by immunoSEQ multiplex PCR, yet TCRdb's version contains in-frame clones alone and is incomplete. V, J and clone size were drawn from that table, and D and trimming were deduced from the DNA. The sample gives under 250,000 clones, 92% of which show up once; 0.75% to 1% is in the top ten. The CDR3 totals 15 residues. The trim removed 5 bases at V and 2 bases at J, leaving 8 bases unmatched. Germline V CDR1 and CDR2: MDHEN, SYDVKM. The origin of this receptor is a man aged 55 to 70 with COVID-19, enrolled during active disease. V is TRBV28 and J is TRBJ1-2, with 7 bases matching TRBD1. The sample was peripheral blood. This CDR3 reads CASSHHGTANYGYTF. The CDR3 region has the DNA TGTGCCAGCAGTCACCACGGGACAGCGAACTATGGCTACACCTTC.